Below, one T cell receptor beta chain is given with its context. The antigen is not known. The data were obtained in a study of vaccination effects on CD4 cells after COVID-19. In the study overall: Post-vaccine specimens arrived a median 72 days past the second dose.

Germline lookup yields CDR1 SGDLS and CDR2 YYNGEE. The CDR3 is 16 residues long. Trimming cost V 0 bases and J 5 bases, with 17 bases left between them. The assay was immunoSEQ multiplex PCR, and TCRdb's table has in-frame clones only and misses some. The sample has 75,000 to 100,000 clones, more than 60% seen once. ViraFEST used viral peptide pools to expand antigen-specific CD4+ T cells before sequencing. Culturing for about ten days preceded CD4+ T cell isolation. Participants were vaccinated with two doses of either the BNT162b2 or mRNA-1273 vaccine. The rearrangement uses TRBV9 and TRBJ2-5, with D possibly being TRBD2 (7 bases). The starting material was CD4+ T cells from PBMCs cultured with HCoV-OC43 spike peptides, obtained after COVID-19 vaccination. Documented subset: HCoV-OC43 spike overlapping peptide pool stimulation. This clonotype was sampled from a human donor who received a COVID-19 vaccine. The CDR3, as DNA: TGTGCCAGCAGCGTAGGTCTTGCGGGGGCCCAGGAGACCCAGTACTTC. It yields the protein CASSVGLAGAQETQYF.